Listed below are T cell receptor beta chains from one sample, sequenced in a study of shared T cell receptors in the human thymus. The method was immunoSEQ multiplex PCR; TCRdb's version includes in-frame clones alone and lacks a portion of them. The sample includes fewer than 700,000 clones, around 87% seen only once; the top ten take 0.0085% to 0.012%. A further study also used this sample, focusing on human thymus T cells.

The material sequenced was thymocytes. Receptor source: a boy under three years old with a congenital heart defect. The CDR3 runs from the conserved cysteine through the conserved F or W.

TRBJ1-5 | TRBV27 | CASSFRTGGNQPQHF
TRBJ2-3 | TRBV4-3 | CASSQDPRREDEDTQYF
TRBJ1-2 | TRBV27 | CASSLRGRGPGYTF
TRBJ2-1 | TRBV29-1 | CSVEGLAGFNEQFF
TRBJ2-5 | TRBV28 | CATESPPSAFQETQYF
TRBJ2-5 | TRBV28 | CASSKGAQETQYF
TRBJ2-3 | TRBV27 | CASKARAGADTQYF
TRBJ2-5 | TRBV20-1 | CSGNSGETQYF
TRBJ2-7 | TRBV12-5 | CASGFLTSNEQYF
TRBJ1-1 | TRBV27 | CASGRGQGQSHTEAFF
TRBJ1-2 | TRBV27 | CATLSTGWKWGYTF
TRBJ2-1 | TRBV5-1 | CASSLPGTSGSEVGNEQFF
TRBJ2-1 | TRBV5-1 | CASSLGTGGQYEQFF
TRBJ2-7 | TRBV9 | CASSRTGTGGSDEQYF
TRBJ2-3 | TRBV6-5 | CASSPGGYTQYF
TRBJ2-7 | TRBV29-1 | CSVEGLAWGAGEQGNKQYF
TRBJ2-2 | TRBV7-6 | CASSLAGTSGANTGELFF
TRBJ1-5 | TRBV27 | CASSLTRPAGGNQPQHF
TRBJ1-4 | TRBV16 | CASSQGHQEKLFF
TRBJ2-7 | TRBV4-1 | CASSQTKEAPRYEQYF
TRBJ2-2 | TRBV5-4 | CASSPGGHTGELFF
TRBJ2-5 | TRBV5-6 | CASSIDQETQYF
TRBJ2-4 | TRBV6-6 | CASSWDRGNIQYF
TRBJ2-5 | TRBV25-1 | CASRARGHETQYF
TRBJ1-5 | TRBV12-5 | CASGKDREAYQPQHF
TRBJ1-2 | TRBV6-5 | CASSYWATNSYGYTF